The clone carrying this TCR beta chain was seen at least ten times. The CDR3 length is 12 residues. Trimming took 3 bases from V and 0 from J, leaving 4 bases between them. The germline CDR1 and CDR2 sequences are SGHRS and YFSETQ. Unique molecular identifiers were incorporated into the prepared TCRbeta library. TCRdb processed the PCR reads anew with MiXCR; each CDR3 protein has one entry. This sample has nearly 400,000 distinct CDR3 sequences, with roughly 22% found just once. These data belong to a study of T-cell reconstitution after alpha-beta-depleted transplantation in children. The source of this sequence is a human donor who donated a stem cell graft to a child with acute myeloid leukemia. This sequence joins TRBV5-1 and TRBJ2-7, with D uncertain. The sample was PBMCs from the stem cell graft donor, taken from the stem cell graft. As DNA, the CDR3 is TGCGCCAGCAGCTCTAACTCCTACGAGCAGTACTTC. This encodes CASSSNSYEQYF.